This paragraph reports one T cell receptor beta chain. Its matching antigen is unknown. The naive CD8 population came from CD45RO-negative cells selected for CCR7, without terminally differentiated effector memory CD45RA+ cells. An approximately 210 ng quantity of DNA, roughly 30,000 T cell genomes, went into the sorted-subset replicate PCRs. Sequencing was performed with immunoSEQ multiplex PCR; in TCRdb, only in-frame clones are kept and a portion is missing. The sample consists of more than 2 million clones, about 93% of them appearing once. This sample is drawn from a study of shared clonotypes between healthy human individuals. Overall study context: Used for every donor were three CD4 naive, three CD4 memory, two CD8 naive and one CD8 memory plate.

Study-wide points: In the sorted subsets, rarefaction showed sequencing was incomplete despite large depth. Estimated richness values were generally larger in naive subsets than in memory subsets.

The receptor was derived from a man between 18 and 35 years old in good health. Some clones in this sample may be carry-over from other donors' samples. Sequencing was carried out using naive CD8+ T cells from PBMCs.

The CDR3 DNA reads TGCGCCAGCAGCCAAGATTCCGCGGGGGGCTCCTACAATGAGCAGTTCTTC. Its protein is CASSQDSAGGSYNEQFF. This rearrangement joins TRBV4-1 to TRBJ2-1; 8 positions match TRBD2. CDR1 and CDR2 from the germline V gene are MGHRA and YSYEKL. Losses at the gene ends were 0 bases for V and 0 bases for J; bases not matched to a gene: 4. The CDR3 is made up of 17 amino acids.